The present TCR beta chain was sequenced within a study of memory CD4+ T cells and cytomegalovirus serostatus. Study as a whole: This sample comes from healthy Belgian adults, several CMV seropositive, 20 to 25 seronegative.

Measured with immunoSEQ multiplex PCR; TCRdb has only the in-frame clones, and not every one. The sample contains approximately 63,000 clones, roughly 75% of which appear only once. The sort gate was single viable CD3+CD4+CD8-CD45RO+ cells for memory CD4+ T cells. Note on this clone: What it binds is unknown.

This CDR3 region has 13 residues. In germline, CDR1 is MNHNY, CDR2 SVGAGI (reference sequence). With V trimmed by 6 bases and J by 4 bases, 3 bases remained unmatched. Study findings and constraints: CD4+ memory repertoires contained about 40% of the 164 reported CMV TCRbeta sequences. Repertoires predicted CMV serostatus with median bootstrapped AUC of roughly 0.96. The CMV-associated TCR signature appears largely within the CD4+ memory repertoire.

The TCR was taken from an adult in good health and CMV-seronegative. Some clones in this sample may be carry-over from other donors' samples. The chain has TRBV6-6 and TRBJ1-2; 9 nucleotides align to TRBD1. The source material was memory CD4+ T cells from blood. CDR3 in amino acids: CASRPGQGYGYTF. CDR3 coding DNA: TGTGCCAGCAGGCCGGGACAGGGCTATGGCTACACCTTC.